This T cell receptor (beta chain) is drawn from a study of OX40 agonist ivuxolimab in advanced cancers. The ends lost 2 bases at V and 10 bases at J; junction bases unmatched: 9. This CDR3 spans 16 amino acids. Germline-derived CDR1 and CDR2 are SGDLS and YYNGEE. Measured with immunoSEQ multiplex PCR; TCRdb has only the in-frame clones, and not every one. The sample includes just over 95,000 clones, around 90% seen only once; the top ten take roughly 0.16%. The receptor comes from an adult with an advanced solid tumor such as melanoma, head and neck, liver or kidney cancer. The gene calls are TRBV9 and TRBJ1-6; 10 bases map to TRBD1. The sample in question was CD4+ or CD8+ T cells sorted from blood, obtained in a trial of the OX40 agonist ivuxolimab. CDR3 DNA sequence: TGTGCCAGCAGCGTCCACCGGGACAGGGGAGACTCACCCCTCCACTTT. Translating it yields CASSVHRDRGDSPLHF.